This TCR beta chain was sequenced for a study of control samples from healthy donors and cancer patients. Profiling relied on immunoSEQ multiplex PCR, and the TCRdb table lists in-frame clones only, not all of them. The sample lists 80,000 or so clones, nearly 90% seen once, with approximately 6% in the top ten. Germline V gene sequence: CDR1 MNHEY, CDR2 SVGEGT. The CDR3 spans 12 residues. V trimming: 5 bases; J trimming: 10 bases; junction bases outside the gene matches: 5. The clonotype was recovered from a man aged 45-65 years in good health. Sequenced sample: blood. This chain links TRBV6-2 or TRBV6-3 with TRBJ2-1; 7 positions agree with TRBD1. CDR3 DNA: TGTGCCAGCAGTCAGGGGGTGGGAGAGCAGTTCTTC. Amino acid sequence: CASSQGVGEQFF.